The source of this T cell receptor (beta chain) is a study of response to subunit inactivated influenza vaccine. Findings and caveats of the study: That few new T cells are recruited by each seasonal influenza vaccination was the authors' suggestion.

TCRdb itself ran the RT-PCR reads through MiXCR, one entry per CDR3 protein. The data hold about 500,000 distinct CDR3 sequences, with about 17% observed a single time. Germline loops: CDR1 DFQATT, CDR2 SNEGSKA (reference sequence). V lost 0 bases and J 1 base, leaving 12 bases between the germline ends. The CDR3 consists of 16 residues. Note on this clonotype: The target antigen is unknown.

The clonotype comes from a man between 50 and 70 years old who received an inactivated influenza vaccine. The chain uses TRBV20-1 and TRBJ2-2, with D unclear. This material consisted of CD4+ T cells sorted from PBMCs, taken around 25 months after vaccination. In nucleotides, the CDR3 is TGCAGTGCTAGAGATTCAGCGACAAGGAACACCGGGGAGCTGTTTTTT. This translates into CSARDSATRNTGELFF.